What follows are 9 T cell receptor beta chains derived from one specimen sequenced in a study of CD8+ T cells in alopecia areata. cDNA serving as the sequencing template came from extracted, reverse transcribed RNA. Here immunoSEQ multiplex PCR was the method, and the copy in TCRdb shows in-frame clones only, minus some. This repertoire holds some 120,000 clones, and none appear only once. Sample: lesional skin. The receptor set was obtained from a C3H/HeJ mouse with alopecia areata. The MHC haplotype of the strain is H2-k.

This clone was detected only a few times. The listed genes are named as in mouse. The read falls 4 residues short of the CDR3 end, and the missing part is taken from the germline J gene. The chain couples TRBV12-1 to TRBJ1-2, with D uncertain. CDR3 length: 14 amino acids. Trimming removed 4 bases from V and 0 bases from J, with 11 bases in between. Germline CDR1 is SGHSN and CDR2 is HYEKVE. The sequenced part of the CDR3 DNA is TGTGCCAGCTCCCAACAGCCTGCAAACTCC. Translation gives CASSQQPANS. The complete CDR3 sequence is CASSQQPANSDYTF.

This clone was counted a few times. Gene names and germline match the mouse. The observed sequence ends 4 residues before the CDR3 terminus, with the missing tail filled in from the germline J gene. The chain employs TRBV1 and TRBJ2-7; 8 positions match TRBD1. V was clipped by 3 bases and J by 3 bases; unmatched bases: 4. The CDR3 totals 14 residues. Germline assignment: CDR1 NSQYPW and CDR2 LRSPGD (reference sequence). Incomplete CDR3 DNA: TGCACCTGCAGTGCTAGAACAGGGGGCTAT. It specifies CTCSARTGGY. The full CDR3 protein reads CTCSARTGGYEQYF. Full variable domain (outside the CDR3, taken from reference TRBV1 and TRBJ2-7): VTLLEQNPRWRLVPRGQAVNLRCILKNSQYPWMSWYQQDLQKQLQWLFTLRSPGDKEVKSLPGADYLATRVTDTELRLQVANMSQGRTLYCTCSARTGGYEQYFGPGTRLTVL.

Concerning this clone: Gene names follow the mouse nomenclature. The read ends 4 residues shy of where the CDR3 ends; the end is completed using the germline J gene. The chain has TRBV13-3 and TRBJ2-1; D is perhaps TRBD2 (5 bases). The CDR3 is 15 residues long. The germline V gene encodes CDR1 NNHDY and CDR2 SYVADS. Trimming took 3 bases from V and 0 from J, leaving 10 bases between them. The CDR3 here is CASSAAGINYAEQFF. Incomplete CDR3 DNA: TGTGCCAGCAGTGCCGCTGGGATTAACTATGCT.

This clone showed up many times. The genes are named according to mouse. The CDR3 extends 4 residues past the end of the read, so its final part is completed from the germline J gene. The chain carries TRBV13-3 and TRBJ2-5; D is perhaps TRBD2 (7 bases). Germline V gene data show CDR1 as NNHDY and CDR2 as SYVADS. The CDR3 totals 12 residues. The CDR3 spells CASRRGGDTQYF. The sequenced CDR3 bases are TGTGCCAGCAGAAGGGGGGGAGAC.

This clone occurred a few times. Mouse germline and gene names are used. The DNA ends 4 residues before the CDR3 does, and the rest of the CDR3 is filled in from the germline J gene. The rearrangement joins TRBV17 to TRBJ2-5; 7 bases are a match to TRBD1. Germline assignment: CDR1 MNHDT and CDR2 YYDKIL. The CDR3 is made up of 13 amino acids. Trimming cost V 5 bases and J 2 bases; bases outside gene matches: 1. Here the CDR3 reads CASSGQVQDTQYF. The sequenced part of the CDR3 DNA is TGTGCTAGCAGTGGACAGGTCCAAGAC.

On this clone: Gene names are the mouse ones. The CDR3 extends 4 residues past the end of the read, so its final part is completed from the germline J gene. This sequence joins TRBV13-3 and TRBJ2-5, with a weak D call TRBD2 (6 bases). There are 16 residues in the CDR3. V was shortened by 5 bases and J by 2 bases, with 18 bases between the two germline ends. Germline-derived CDR1 and CDR2 are NNHDY and SYVADS. The CDR3 spells CASSGGDYSRQDTQYF. CDR3 DNA (partial): TGTGCCAGCAGCGGAGGGGACTACAGCCGCCAAGAC.

The sample holds a few counts of this clone. All gene names here are mouse names. The CDR3 extends 4 residues past the end of the read, so its final part is completed from the germline J gene. The chain couples TRBV13-1 to TRBJ1-4; 9 nucleotides match TRBD1. V shed 2 bases and J 5 bases; nucleotides not matched to a gene: 4. The V gene's germline CDR1 is NSHNY and CDR2 SYGAGN. CDR3 length: 15 residues. This chain's CDR3 is CASSDRGTGNERLFF. CDR3 DNA, as far as it was read: TGTGCCAGCAGTGACCGGGGGACAGGGAACGAA.

A few counts support this clone. Relative to the germline gene, one junction end is altered; a read error may explain this. Mouse germline and gene names are used. The sequenced fragment ends 4 residues before the CDR3 boundary, so the rest is inferred from the germline J gene. The J gene is TRBJ2-3, the V gene TRBV1; 10 bases are a match to TRBD1. The CDR3 is 16 residues long. Germline assignment: CDR1 NSQYPW and CDR2 LRSPGD (reference sequence). CDR3 protein: CPCSTGTGAGAETLYF. The sequenced CDR3 bases are TGCCCCTGCAGCACCGGGACAGGGGCGGGTGCAGAA.

Turning to this clone: Gene names denote mouse genes. The read terminates 4 residues ahead of where the CDR3 ends, so the germline J gene completes it. The chain links TRBV17 to TRBJ2-2; 14 bases fit TRBD2. The CDR3 extends over 16 amino acids. V lost 5 bases, J lost 6 bases, and 5 bases stayed unmatched. CDR1 MNHDT and CDR2 YYDKIL come from the germline V gene. Incomplete CDR3 DNA: TGTGCTAGCAGTCCGGGACTGGGGGGGCGCTCCGGG. Its protein is CASSPGLGGRSG. The whole CDR3 protein reads CASSPGLGGRSGQLYF. The full variable domain, completed using reference TRBV17 and TRBJ2-2, is DTTVKQNPRYKLARVGKPVNLICSQTMNHDTMYWYQKKPNQAPKLLLFYYDKILNREADTFEKFQSSRPNNSFCSLYIGSAGLEYSAMYLCASSPGLGGRSGQLYFGEGSKLTVL.